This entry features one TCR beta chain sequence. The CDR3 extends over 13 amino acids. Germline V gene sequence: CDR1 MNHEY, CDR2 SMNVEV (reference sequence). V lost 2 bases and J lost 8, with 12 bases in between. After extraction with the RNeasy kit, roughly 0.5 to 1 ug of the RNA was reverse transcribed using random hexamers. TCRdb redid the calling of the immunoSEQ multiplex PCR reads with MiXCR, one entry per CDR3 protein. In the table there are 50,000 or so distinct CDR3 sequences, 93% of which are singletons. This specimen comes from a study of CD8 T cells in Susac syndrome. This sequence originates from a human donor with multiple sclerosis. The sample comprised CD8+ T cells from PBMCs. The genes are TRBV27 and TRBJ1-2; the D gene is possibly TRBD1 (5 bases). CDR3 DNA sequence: TGTGCCAGCAGTTTACAGGGACTAAACGGCTACACCTTC. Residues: CASSLQGLNGYTF.